These 24 T cell receptor beta chains originate from one sample sequenced in a study of T cells in Graves' hyperthyroidism and ophthalmopathy. Amplification of TCR beta CDR3 regions was performed using RNA transcripts as template. TCR CDR3 regions were first amplified by RT-PCR with HTBI primers. TCRdb reprocessed the multiplex PCR reads via MiXCR and lists one record per CDR3 protein. The sample comprises some 600,000 distinct CDR3 sequences, 14% of which are singletons, and 5% to 7% rests with the top ten. The sequencing input was blood. Receptors originate from a woman aged 30 to 39 with Graves' hyperthyroidism that later progressed to Graves' ophthalmopathy.

This clonotype was detected ten times or more. V is TRBV27 and J is TRBJ2-7, with 7 bases lining up with TRBD2. CDR3 length equals 16 residues. The trim removed 1 base at V and 4 bases at J, leaving 10 bases unmatched. In germline, CDR1 is MNHEY, CDR2 SMNVEV (reference sequence). The CDR3 reads CASSLYPETSRYEQYF. DNA for the CDR3: TGTGCCAGCAGTTTATATCCTGAGACTAGCAGGTACGAGCAGTACTTC.

This clonotype was recorded many times. The chain employs TRBV7-2 and TRBJ1-3, with 7 bases fitting TRBD1. J was trimmed by 4 bases and V by 5 bases; bases with no gene match: 2. The CDR3 loop spans 13 amino acids. CDR1 is SGHTA, CDR2 FQGNSA, per germline. The chain's CDR3 is CASSRDRGNTIYF. In nucleotides, the CDR3 is TGTGCCAGCAGCCGGGACAGAGGAAACACCATATATTTT.

This rearrangement joins TRBV6-2 or TRBV6-3 to TRBJ2-7; D unresolved. The J call may be incorrect, as the DNA end agrees better with TRBJ2-1. CDR1 and CDR2 (germline): MNHEY, SVGEGT. CDR3 length: 15 amino acids. The CDR3, as DNA: TGTGCCAGCAGACAAAGGGTCCAAGGGTCCTACGAGCAGTTCTTC. It specifies CASRQRVQGSYEQFF.

This clonotype was seen many times. The rearrangement links TRBV9 to TRBJ2-7, with TRBD2 matching 11 bases. Germline V CDR1 and CDR2: SGDLS, YYNGEE. CDR3 size: 15 residues. After removal of 7 bases from V and 4 bases from J, the junction contained 10 bases not matched to a gene. CDR3: CASSPSGTSGYEQYF. The CDR3, as DNA: TGTGCCAGCTCCCCCTCCGGGACTAGCGGATACGAGCAGTACTTC.

This clonotype has a count of ten or more. V gene TRBV6-6 combines with J gene TRBJ1-3, with D possibly TRBD1 on 6 matching bases. V was pared by 0 bases and J by 4 bases, with 13 bases between. This CDR3 has 16 amino acids. The germline gives CDR1 MNHNY, CDR2 SVGAGI (reference sequence). The CDR3 protein is CASSYSPTGSGNTIYF. Here the CDR3 DNA reads TGTGCCAGCAGTTACTCGCCAACAGGGAGCGGAAACACCATATATTTT.

J is TRBJ1-4 and V is TRBV6-5, with D maybe TRBD1 (6 bases). V shed 2 bases and J shed 7 bases, with 14 bases lying between them. Germline assignment: CDR1 MNHEY and CDR2 SVGAGI. This CDR3 is built from 15 residues. CDR3 DNA: TGTGCCAGCAGTTACGGAGGGGGAATGAGTGAAAAACTGTTTTTT. As protein: CASSYGGGMSEKLFF.

In this sample, this clonotype turned up a few times. V gene TRBV6-2 or TRBV6-3 combines with J gene TRBJ1-5, with a tentative D call TRBD1 (5 bases). Germline-derived CDR1 and CDR2 are MNHEY and SVGEGT. Trimming shortened V by 7 bases and J by 7 bases, and 14 bases separated the two germline ends. The CDR3 consists of 13 residues. CDR3 sequence reads: CASNSGPEQPQHF. The CDR3 nucleotides are TGTGCCAGCAATTCGGGACCAGAACAGCCCCAGCATTTT.

This clonotype was recorded at least ten times. The chain carries TRBV12-3 or TRBV12-4 and TRBJ2-4; 11 nucleotides match TRBD2. The CDR3 is made up of 14 amino acids. V gave up 7 bases and J gave up 6 bases; unmatched junction bases: 5. This CDR3 reads CASKVAGGLNIQYF. CDR3 sequence (DNA): TGTGCCAGCAAGGTAGCGGGAGGGTTAAACATTCAGTACTTC.

This clonotype occurred a few times. Since a much larger clone is just one base distant, this may be a read error. The chain joins TRBV27 to TRBJ2-1; D unclear. Per the germline V gene, CDR1 is MNHEY and CDR2 is SMNVEV (reference sequence). The CDR3 has 16 residues. The CDR3: CASGLSLIPSYNEQFF. The CDR3 DNA reads TGTGCCAGCGGTTTAAGTCTCATCCCCTCCTACAATGAGCAGTTCTTC.

This clonotype was observed many times. The genes are TRBV19 and TRBJ2-7, with TRBD2 identical over 9 bases. The CDR3 is made up of 15 amino acids. With V trimmed by 5 bases and J by 3 bases, 8 bases remained unmatched. The germline V gene has CDR1 LNHDA and CDR2 SQIVND (reference sequence). CDR3 amino acids: CASSPLAGSDYEQYF. The DNA for the CDR3 is TGTGCCAGTAGTCCCCTAGCGGGATCGGACTACGAGCAGTACTTC.

This clonotype has a count of ten or more. The chain couples TRBV7-3 to TRBJ1-1; D is unresolved. The ends were cut back, 5 bases at V and 1 base at J, with 14 bases in the middle. CDR1 SGHTA and CDR2 FQGTGA come from the germline V gene. The CDR3 length is 15 residues. The CDR3 sequence is CASSLGGVANTEAFF. CDR3 DNA sequence: TGTGCCAGCAGCCTAGGCGGGGTGGCGAACACTGAAGCTTTCTTT. Together with reference TRBV7-3 and TRBJ1-1, the CDR3 gives the full variable domain: GAGVSQTPSNKVTEKGKYVELRCDPISGHTALYWYRQSLGQGPEFLIYFQGTGAADDSGLPNDRFFAVRPEGSVSTLKIQRTERGDSAVYLCASSLGGVANTEAFFGQGTRLTVV.

The V gene is TRBV6-1, the J gene TRBJ2-2; 10 bases fit TRBD2. V gave up 7 bases and J gave up 3 bases; unmatched junction bases: 14. Per germline, CDR1 MNHNS and CDR2 SASEGT. The CDR3 runs 18 residues. CDR3 residues: CASTDPHGLAEHTGELFF. The CDR3 DNA is TGTGCCAGCACCGACCCCCACGGACTAGCGGAACACACCGGGGAGCTGTTTTTT.

The genes are TRBV5-1 and TRBJ2-7; TRBD1 might be the D (5 bases). There are 17 residues in the CDR3. CDR1 SGHRS and CDR2 YFSETQ come from the germline V gene. V was shortened by 5 bases and J by 2 bases, with 23 bases between the two germline ends. Here the CDR3 DNA reads TGCGCCAGCAGTGTCCAAGCGACAGTCCTATCGGCCTACGAGCAGTACTTC. This translates into CASSVQATVLSAYEQYF.

This clonotype was picked up many times. V and J are TRBV30 and TRBJ2-2; 7 bases agree with TRBD1. The CDR3 covers 12 residues. Germline V CDR1 and CDR2: GTSNPN, SVGIG (reference sequence). The V segment lost 5 bases and the J segment 3 bases; nucleotides outside the gene matches: 0. CDR3 region: CAWQGDTGELFF. The CDR3 DNA reads as TGTGCCTGGCAGGGGGACACCGGGGAGCTGTTTTTT.

This clonotype was counted ten times or more. One end of the junction fails to match germline, which may point to a read error. The CDR3 sequence: CSVGGAQNIQYF. CDR3 bases: TGCAGCGTTGGGGGAGCCCAAAACATTCAGTACTTC. This sequence joins TRBV29-1 and TRBJ2-4; the D gene is possibly TRBD2 (5 bases). CDR1 is SQVTM, CDR2 ANQGSEA, per germline. The CDR3 consists of 12 residues.

The sample holds many counts of this clonotype. The chain combines TRBV19 with TRBJ2-1, with 11 bases that match TRBD2. V lost 1 base, J lost 3 bases, and 8 bases stayed unmatched. CDR1 and CDR2 (germline): LNHDA, SQIVND (reference sequence). The CDR3 consists of 18 residues. Written as DNA, the CDR3 is TGTGCCAGTAGTATAGCCCCCCGACTAGCGGGAATCTACAATGAGCAGTTCTTC. This sequence encodes CASSIAPRLAGIYNEQFF. Based on the CDR3 plus reference TRBV19 and TRBJ2-1, the full variable domain is DGGITQSPKYLFRKEGQNVTLSCEQNLNHDAMYWYRQDPGQGLRLIYYSQIVNDFQKGDIAEGYSVSREKKESFPLTVTSAQKNPTAFYLCASSIAPRLAGIYNEQFFGPGTRLTVL.

The chain is built from TRBV29-1 and TRBJ2-7; 7 bases agree with TRBD1. Trimming cost V 0 bases and J 2 bases; bases outside gene matches: 1. Germline values: CDR1 SQVTM, CDR2 ANQGSEA. CDR3 length: 13 residues. The chain's CDR3 is CSVEEGQPYEQYF. In DNA form, the CDR3 reads TGCAGCGTTGAAGAGGGACAGCCCTACGAGCAGTACTTC.

V usage is TRBV6-1 and J usage is TRBJ2-1, with TRBD2 identical over 7 bases. CDR3 length equals 17 residues. V shed 5 bases, J shed 7 bases, and the junction held 17 bases outside the gene matches. Germline CDR1 and CDR2: MNHNS and SASEGT. CDR3 loop: CASSPSVGERDVNEQFF. The CDR3 DNA reads as TGTGCCAGCAGTCCATCGGTAGGGGAGCGGGACGTAAATGAGCAGTTCTTC.

In this sample, this clonotype turned up many times. The chain is built from TRBV6-5 and TRBJ1-2, with D tentatively TRBD1 (5 bases). V dropped 0 bases and J dropped 7 bases, with 18 bases sitting between them. This CDR3 comprises 16 residues. Per germline, CDR1 MNHEY and CDR2 SVGAGI. This chain's CDR3 is CASSYSNPGQGRGYTF. The CDR3 DNA reads TGTGCCAGCAGTTACTCGAATCCTGGGCAGGGCCGTGGCTACACCTTC.

This clonotype was counted many times. The chain couples TRBV24-1 to TRBJ1-5; unclear D gene. The CDR3 sequence is 16 residues long. Deletions cut 2 bases from V and 6 bases from J, with 16 bases between. CDR1 is KGHDR and CDR2 is SFDVKD in the germline V gene. The CDR3 loop reads CATSDSAGQLAQPQHF. The CDR3 DNA is TGTGCCACCAGTGATTCTGCCGGCCAGCTGGCTCAGCCCCAGCATTTT.

This clonotype was observed a few times. The V gene is TRBV19, the J gene TRBJ1-5, with D tentatively TRBD1 (6 bases). In germline, CDR1 is LNHDA, CDR2 SQIVND (reference sequence). Deletions cut 9 bases from V and 4 bases from J, with 19 bases between. The CDR3 is made up of 15 amino acids. CDR3 region: CASRRLTGPNQPQHF. As DNA, the CDR3 is TGTGCCAGCCGGAGACTAACAGGGCCGAATCAGCCCCAGCATTTT.

This clonotype has ten or more counts. V gene TRBV12-3 or TRBV12-4 combines with J gene TRBJ2-5, with D hard to call. The CDR3 spans 15 residues. Trimming removed 5 bases at V and 4 bases at J, with 17 bases between. CDR3 region: CASSDSRANPETQYF. CDR3 bases: TGTGCCAGCAGTGATAGCCGGGCCAACCCAGAGACCCAGTACTTC.

At least ten counts were recorded for this clonotype. Here the CDR3 reads CASSSLSGTRNTQYF. The CDR3 bases are TGTGCCAGCAGTTCGCTTAGCGGGACAAGAAATACGCAGTATTTT. J is TRBJ2-3 and V is TRBV12-3 or TRBV12-4, with 8 bases matching TRBD2. Unmatched junction bases numbered 10, after V lost 4 bases and J lost 7 bases. CDR3 length: 15 amino acids.

This clonotype was found many times. V and J are TRBV7-9 and TRBJ2-1, with 7 bases fitting TRBD2. J gave up 0 bases and V 0 bases, and 2 bases lay outside the gene matches. The CDR3 is 16 amino acids. CDR1 and CDR2 from the germline V gene are SEHNR and FQNEAQ (reference sequence). CDR3 nucleotides: TGTGCCAGCAGCTTAGCAGCGGGGAGCTCCTACAATGAGCAGTTCTTC. It translates to CASSLAAGSSYNEQFF.